These 12 T cell receptor beta chains share one sample of origin, sequenced in a study of OX40 agonist ivuxolimab in advanced cancers. Using immunoSEQ multiplex PCR, the repertoire was profiled, and TCRdb retains in-frame clones only, with some absent. The sample has 50,000 to 65,000 clones, about 89% seen once. The material sequenced was CD4+ or CD8+ T cells sorted from blood, taken in a trial of the OX40 agonist ivuxolimab. The source is an adult with an advanced solid tumor such as melanoma, head and neck, liver or kidney cancer.

The J gene is TRBJ2-1, the V gene TRBV29-1; TRBD1 is a possible D gene (6 bases). Germline V lookup: CDR1 SQVTM, CDR2 ANQGSEA. With 6 bases removed from V and 7 bases from J, the gap between germline ends came to 19 bases. This CDR3 spans 14 amino acids. CDR3 in amino acids: CSVQRQDVRNEQFF. As DNA, the CDR3 is TGCAGCGTACAAAGACAGGATGTGAGGAATGAGCAGTTCTTC.

The chain combines TRBV27 with TRBJ1-1; D not certain. V was trimmed by 4 bases and J by 7 bases, leaving 10 bases between them. Germline lookup yields CDR1 MNHEY and CDR2 SMNVEV (reference sequence). The CDR3 sequence is 12 residues long. The DNA for the CDR3 is TGTGCCAGCAGTTCGGGGTGGGGTGAAGCTTTCTTT. Residues: CASSSGWGEAFF.

This clone was counted between two and nine times. The chain is built from TRBV27 and TRBJ2-3, with TRBD1 matching over 11 bases. The germline V gene encodes CDR1 MNHEY and CDR2 SMNVEV (reference sequence). This CDR3 is built from 18 residues. The trim removed 5 bases at V and 3 bases at J, leaving 13 bases unmatched. CDR3 nucleotide sequence: TGTGCCAGCAGTCCCTCCCCCAGGACAGGGGGCAGTACAGATACGCAGTATTTT. This gives the protein CASSPSPRTGGSTDTQYF.

The V gene is TRBV19, the J gene TRBJ1-1; D is unclear. Trimming took 3 bases from V and 8 from J, leaving 10 bases between them. The CDR3 runs 12 residues. Germline CDR1 LNHDA, CDR2 SQIVND (reference sequence). The DNA for the CDR3 is TGTGCCAGTAGTATCGGAGGAGGAGAAGCTTTCTTT. This encodes CASSIGGGEAFF.

V usage is TRBV28 and J usage is TRBJ2-1; 10 bases align to TRBD1. Unmatched junction bases numbered 7, after V lost 4 bases and J lost 7 bases. CDR3 size: 15 residues. In germline, CDR1 is MDHEN, CDR2 SYDVKM. CDR3 sequence: CASSSGTGARNEQFF. As DNA, the CDR3 is TGTGCCAGCAGTTCCGGGACAGGGGCTAGAAATGAGCAGTTCTTC.

This sequence joins TRBV19 and TRBJ2-1, with 7 bases matching TRBD2. CDR3 length: 15 amino acids. Germline CDR1 is LNHDA and CDR2 is SQIVND (reference sequence). Germline trimming cut 1 base from V and 4 bases from J; bases unmatched to any gene: 4. CDR3 bases: TGTGCCAGTAGTATAGCAAGCGGGATATACAATGAGCAGTTCTTC. Translation gives CASSIASGIYNEQFF.

This clone was detected only a few times. CDR3 in DNA: TGTGCCAGCAGCTTAGGAGGGTTTGGCAATCAGCCCCAGCATTTT. Translating it yields CASSLGGFGNQPQHF. V gene TRBV7-9 combines with J gene TRBJ1-5; D gene uncertain. The germline V and J ends were trimmed by 1 base and 2 bases, with 9 bases remaining between them. The CDR3 totals 15 residues. The germline V gene has CDR1 SEHNR and CDR2 FQNEAQ (reference sequence).

The chain recombines TRBV27 with TRBJ2-3, with TRBD1 matching over 11 bases. Unmatched junction bases numbered 6, after V lost 5 bases and J lost 2 bases. Germline CDR1 MNHEY, CDR2 SMNVEV (reference sequence). The CDR3 has 16 amino acids. CDR3 loop: CASSPGQGAYTDTQYF. CDR3 DNA: TGTGCCAGCAGTCCCGGACAGGGGGCCTACACAGATACGCAGTATTTT.

By share, this clone counts as medium-sized. This same CDR3 is encoded by further DNA sequences in the sample. The chain employs TRBV6-1 and TRBJ2-7; 7 bases fit TRBD2. The V gene's germline CDR1 is MNHNS and CDR2 SASEGT. The J segment lost 3 bases and the V segment lost 8 bases, leaving 4 bases of the junction unmatched. This CDR3 has 12 amino acids. CDR3: CASGRASYEQYF. The CDR3 DNA reads as TGTGCCAGCGGGAGGGCCAGCTACGAGCAGTACTTC.

The CDR3 loop is CASSQDGGLGYEQYF. CDR3 sequence (DNA): TGCGCCAGCAGCCAAGATGGGGGGCTCGGGTACGAGCAGTACTTC. The J gene is TRBJ2-7, the V gene TRBV4-3; D assignment may be TRBD1 or TRBD2 (6 bases each). The CDR3 is 15 residues long. V dropped 0 bases and J dropped 4 bases, with 13 bases sitting between them. Germline V CDR1 and CDR2: LGHNA, YSLEER.

CDR3 sequence reads: CSGQVNEQFF. The CDR3 DNA reads as TGCAGCGGACAGGTCAATGAGCAGTTCTTC. The chain uses TRBV29-1 and TRBJ2-1; D is possibly TRBD1 (6 bases). CDR3 size: 10 residues. Trimming took off 7 bases at V and 6 bases at J, with 7 bases between the two ends. Germline V gene lookup returns CDR1 SQVTM and CDR2 ANQGSEA.

As concerns this clone: The sample contains more than one DNA sequence encoding this CDR3. The J gene is TRBJ1-5, the V gene TRBV4-2; D not certain. Trimming removed 0 bases at V and 6 bases at J, with 12 bases between. From germline, CDR1 is LGHNA and CDR2 YNFKEQ. This CDR3 is 15 amino acids long. The CDR3 coding sequence is TGTGCCAGCAGCCAAGAGTCGGGGAAAATTCAGCCCCAGCATTTT. Its protein is CASSQESGKIQPQHF.